This TCR beta chain is from a study of blood T cell repertoires in COVID-19. Libraries were prepared by immunoSEQ multiplex PCR; TCRdb keeps only in-frame clonotypes and omits some of them. This sample has hundreds of thousands of clones, with 81% found just once. The sample holds one count of this clone. V lost 0 bases and J 9 bases, leaving 13 bases between the germline ends. CDR1 and CDR2 from the germline V gene are SGDLS and YYNGEE. The CDR3 length is 14 residues. This sequence was found in a woman of 80 years or more with COVID-19, enrolled during active disease. Sequencing used peripheral blood. The V and J genes are TRBV9 and TRBJ2-1; no clear D gene. The CDR3 nucleotides read TGTGCCAGCAGCGTAGGTGGGTCGGGTACTGAGCAGTTCTTC. This codes for CASSVGGSGTEQFF.